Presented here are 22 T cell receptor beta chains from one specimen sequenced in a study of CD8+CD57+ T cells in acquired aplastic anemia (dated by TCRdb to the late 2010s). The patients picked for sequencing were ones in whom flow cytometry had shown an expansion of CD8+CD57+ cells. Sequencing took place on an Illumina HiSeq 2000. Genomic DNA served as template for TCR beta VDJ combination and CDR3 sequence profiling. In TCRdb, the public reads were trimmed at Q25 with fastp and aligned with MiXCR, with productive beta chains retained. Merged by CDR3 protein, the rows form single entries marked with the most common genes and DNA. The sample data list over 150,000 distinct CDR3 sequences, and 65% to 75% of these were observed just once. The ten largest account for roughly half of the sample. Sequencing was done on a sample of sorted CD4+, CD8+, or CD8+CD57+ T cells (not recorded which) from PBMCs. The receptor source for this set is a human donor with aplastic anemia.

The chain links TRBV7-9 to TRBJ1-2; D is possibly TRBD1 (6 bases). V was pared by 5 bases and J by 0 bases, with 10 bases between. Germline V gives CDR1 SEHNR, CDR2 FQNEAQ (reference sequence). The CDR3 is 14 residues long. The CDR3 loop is CASSIGGPNYGYTF. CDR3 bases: TGTGCCAGCAGCATAGGGGGTCCTAACTATGGCTACACCTTC. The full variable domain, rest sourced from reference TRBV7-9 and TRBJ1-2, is DTGVSQNPRHKITKRGQNVTFRCDPISEHNRLYWYRQTLGQGPEFLTYFQNEAQLEKSRLLSDRFSAERPKGSFSTLEIQRTEQGDSAMYLCASSIGGPNYGYTFGSGTRLTVV.

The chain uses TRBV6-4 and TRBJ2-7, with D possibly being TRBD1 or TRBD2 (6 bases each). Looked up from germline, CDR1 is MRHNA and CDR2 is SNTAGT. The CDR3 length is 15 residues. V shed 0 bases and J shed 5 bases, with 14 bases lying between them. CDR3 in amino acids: CASSDSTGGKDEQYF. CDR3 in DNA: TGTGCCAGCAGTGACTCGACCGGGGGCAAGGACGAGCAGTACTTC.

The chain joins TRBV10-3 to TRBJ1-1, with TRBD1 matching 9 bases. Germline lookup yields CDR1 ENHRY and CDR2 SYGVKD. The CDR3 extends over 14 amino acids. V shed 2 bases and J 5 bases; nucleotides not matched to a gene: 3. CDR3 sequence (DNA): TGTGCCATCAGTGAGGCTGGGACAGGGACTGAAGCTTTCTTT. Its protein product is CAISEAGTGTEAFF.

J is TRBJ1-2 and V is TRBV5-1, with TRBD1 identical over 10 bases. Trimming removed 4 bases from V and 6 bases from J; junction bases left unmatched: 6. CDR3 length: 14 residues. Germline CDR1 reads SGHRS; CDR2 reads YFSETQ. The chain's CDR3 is CASSREGTGDGYTF. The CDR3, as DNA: TGCGCCAGCAGCAGGGAGGGGACAGGGGATGGCTACACCTTC.

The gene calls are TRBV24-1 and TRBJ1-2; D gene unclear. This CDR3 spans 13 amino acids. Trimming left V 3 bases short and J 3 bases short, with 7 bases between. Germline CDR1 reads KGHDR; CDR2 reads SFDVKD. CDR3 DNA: TGTGCCACCAGTGATGGGTCATACTATGGCTACACCTTC. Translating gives CATSDGSYYGYTF.

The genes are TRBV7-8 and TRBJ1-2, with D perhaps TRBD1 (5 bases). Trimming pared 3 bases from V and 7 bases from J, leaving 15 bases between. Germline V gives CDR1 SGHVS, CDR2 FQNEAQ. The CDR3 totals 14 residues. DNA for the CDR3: TGTGCCAGCAGCTTGGCTCAGGGTATAGGTGGCTACACCTTC. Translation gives CASSLAQGIGGYTF.

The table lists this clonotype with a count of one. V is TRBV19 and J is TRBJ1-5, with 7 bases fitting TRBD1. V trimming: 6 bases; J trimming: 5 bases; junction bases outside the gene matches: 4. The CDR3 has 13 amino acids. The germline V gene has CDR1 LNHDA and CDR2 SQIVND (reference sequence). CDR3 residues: CASRDRDHQPQHF. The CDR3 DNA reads TGTGCCAGTAGAGACAGGGACCATCAGCCCCAGCATTTT.

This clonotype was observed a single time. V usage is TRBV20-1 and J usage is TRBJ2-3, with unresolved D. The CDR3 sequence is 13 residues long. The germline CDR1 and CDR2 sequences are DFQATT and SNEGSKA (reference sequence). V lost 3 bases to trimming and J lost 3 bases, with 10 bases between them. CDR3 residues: CSARGPRTDTQYF. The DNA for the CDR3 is TGCAGTGCTAGGGGCCCTCGGACAGATACGCAGTATTTT.

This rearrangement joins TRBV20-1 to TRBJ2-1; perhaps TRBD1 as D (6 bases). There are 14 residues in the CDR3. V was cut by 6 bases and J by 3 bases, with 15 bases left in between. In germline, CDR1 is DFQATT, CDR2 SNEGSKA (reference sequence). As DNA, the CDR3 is TGCAGTGCCATCCAGGGGACCCACTACAATGAGCAGTTCTTC. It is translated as CSAIQGTHYNEQFF.

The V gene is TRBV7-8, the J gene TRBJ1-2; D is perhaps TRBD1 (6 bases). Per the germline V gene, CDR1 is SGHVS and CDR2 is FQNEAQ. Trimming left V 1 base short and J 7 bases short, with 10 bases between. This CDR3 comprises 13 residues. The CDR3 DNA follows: TGTGCCAGCAGCTTAGATCGGGGGGCTGGCTACACCTTC. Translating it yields CASSLDRGAGYTF. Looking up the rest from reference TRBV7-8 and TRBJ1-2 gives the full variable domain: GAGVSQSPRYKVAKRGQDVALRCDPISGHVSLFWYQQALGQGPEFLTYFQNEAQLDKSGLPSDRFFAERPEGSVSTLKIQRTQQEDSAVYLCASSLDRGAGYTFGSGTRLTVV.

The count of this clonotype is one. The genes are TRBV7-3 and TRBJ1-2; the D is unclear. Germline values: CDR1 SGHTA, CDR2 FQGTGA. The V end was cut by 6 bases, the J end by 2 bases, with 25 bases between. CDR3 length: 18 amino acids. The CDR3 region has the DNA TGTGCCAGCAGTTACCCGGAATCTGAGCCGGGCACCAACTATGGCTACACCTTC. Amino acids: CASSYPESEPGTNYGYTF.

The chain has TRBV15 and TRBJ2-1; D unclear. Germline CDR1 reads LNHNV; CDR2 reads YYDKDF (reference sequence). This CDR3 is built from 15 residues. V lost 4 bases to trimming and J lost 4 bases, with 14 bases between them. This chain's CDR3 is CATSTTGPRYNEQFF. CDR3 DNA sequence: TGTGCCACCAGCACGACCGGCCCTCGGTACAATGAGCAGTTCTTC.

CDR3 DNA sequence: TGTGCCATCAGGGCCCGCCAGGACACTGAAGCTTTCTTT. Protein sequence: CAIRARQDTEAFF. This rearrangement joins TRBV10-3 to TRBJ1-1; D gene uncertain. V lost 6 bases and J 3 bases, leaving 11 bases between the germline ends. From germline, CDR1 is ENHRY and CDR2 SYGVKD. The CDR3 sequence is 13 residues long.

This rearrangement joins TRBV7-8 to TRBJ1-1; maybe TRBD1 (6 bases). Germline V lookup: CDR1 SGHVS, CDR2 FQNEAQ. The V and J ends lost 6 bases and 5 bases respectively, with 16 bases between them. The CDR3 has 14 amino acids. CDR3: CASRRRGGGTEAFF. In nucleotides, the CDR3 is TGTGCCAGCAGAAGAAGGGGGGGAGGGACTGAAGCTTTCTTT.

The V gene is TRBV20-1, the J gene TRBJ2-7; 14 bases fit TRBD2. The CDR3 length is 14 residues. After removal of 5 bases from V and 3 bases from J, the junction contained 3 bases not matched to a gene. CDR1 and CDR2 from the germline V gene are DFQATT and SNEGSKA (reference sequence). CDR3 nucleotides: TGCAGTGCTGATGGGACTAGCGGGGGCTACGAGCAGTACTTC. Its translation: CSADGTSGGYEQYF.

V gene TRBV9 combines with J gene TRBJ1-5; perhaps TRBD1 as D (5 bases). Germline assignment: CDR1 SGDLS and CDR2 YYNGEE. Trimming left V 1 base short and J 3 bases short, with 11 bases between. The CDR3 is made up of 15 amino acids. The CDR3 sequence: CASSVSGVHNQPQHF. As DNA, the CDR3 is TGTGCCAGCAGCGTATCGGGGGTGCACAATCAGCCCCAGCATTTT.

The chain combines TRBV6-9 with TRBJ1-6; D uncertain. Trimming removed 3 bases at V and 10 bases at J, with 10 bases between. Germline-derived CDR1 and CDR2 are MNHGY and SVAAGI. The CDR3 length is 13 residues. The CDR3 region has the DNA TGTGCCAGCAGTTACTCGAGTGGGTCACCCCTCCACTTT. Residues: CASSYSSGSPLHF.

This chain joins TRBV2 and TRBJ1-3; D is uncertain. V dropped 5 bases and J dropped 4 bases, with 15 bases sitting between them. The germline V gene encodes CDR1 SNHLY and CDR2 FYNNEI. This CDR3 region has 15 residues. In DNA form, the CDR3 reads TGTGCCAGCAGTATCGACTCAGTGAGCGGAAACACCATATATTTT. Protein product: CASSIDSVSGNTIYF.

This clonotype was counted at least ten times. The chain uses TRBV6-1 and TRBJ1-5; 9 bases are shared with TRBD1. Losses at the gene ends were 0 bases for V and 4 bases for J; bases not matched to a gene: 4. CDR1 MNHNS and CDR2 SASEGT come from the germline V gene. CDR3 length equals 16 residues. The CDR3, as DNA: TGTGCCAGCAGTGAAGCTCCGGGACAGGGTAATCAGCCCCAGCATTTT. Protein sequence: CASSEAPGQGNQPQHF.

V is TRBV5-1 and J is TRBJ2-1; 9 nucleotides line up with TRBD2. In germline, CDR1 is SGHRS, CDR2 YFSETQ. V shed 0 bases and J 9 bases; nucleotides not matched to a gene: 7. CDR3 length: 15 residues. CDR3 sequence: CASSLDGLAHSEQFF. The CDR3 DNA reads TGCGCCAGCAGCTTGGATGGACTAGCGCACTCTGAGCAGTTCTTC.

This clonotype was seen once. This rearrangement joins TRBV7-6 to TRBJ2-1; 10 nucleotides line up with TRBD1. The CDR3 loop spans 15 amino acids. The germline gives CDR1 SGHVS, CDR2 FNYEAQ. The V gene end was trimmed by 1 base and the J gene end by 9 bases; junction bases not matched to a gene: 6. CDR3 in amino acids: CASSLGGQGVREQFF. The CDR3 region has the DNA TGTGCCAGCAGCTTAGGCGGACAGGGGGTACGTGAGCAGTTCTTC. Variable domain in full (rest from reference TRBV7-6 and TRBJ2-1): GAGVSQSPRYKVTKRGQDVALRCDPISGHVSLYWYRQALGQGPEFLTYFNYEAQQDKSGLPNDRFSAERPEGSISTLTIQRTEQRDSAMYRCASSLGGQGVREQFFGPGTRLTVL.

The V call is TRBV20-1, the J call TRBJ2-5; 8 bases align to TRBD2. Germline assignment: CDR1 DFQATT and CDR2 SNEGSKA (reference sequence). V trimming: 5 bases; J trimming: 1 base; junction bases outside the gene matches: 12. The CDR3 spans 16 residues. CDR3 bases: TGCAGTGCTCCCTTGGCGGGGGGCTCTATCCAAGAGACCCAGTACTTC. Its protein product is CSAPLAGGSIQETQYF.